These 13 T cell receptor beta chains originate from one sample sequenced in a study of regulatory T cells in long-lasting Graves disease. With iRepertoire HTBI primers and Arm-PCR of CDR3 regions, TCR beta libraries were built. TCRdb recomputed calls from the multiplex PCR reads with MiXCR, one row per CDR3 protein. The profile shows roughly 420,000 distinct CDR3 sequences, about a sixth of them singletons. As for time point: newly diagnosed GD, antithyroid drugs for less than 3 months. The TCR library used RNA extracted from PBMCs. The sample was also reused in another study, on T cells in Graves' hyperthyroidism and ophthalmopathy.

The specimen comprised peripheral blood mononuclear cells (PBMCs), sampled at new diagnosis, from a patient treated with antithyroid drugs. The receptors here all came from a woman aged 25-40 years with Graves disease.

The chain uses TRBV2 and TRBJ2-3, with no clear D. V shed 3 bases and J shed 10 bases, with 14 bases lying between them. CDR3 length equals 13 residues. Germline CDR1 is SNHLY and CDR2 is FYNNEI. The chain's CDR3 is CASSESSLISQYF. The CDR3 DNA sequence: TGTGCCAGCAGTGAGTCCTCACTAATATCGCAGTATTTT.

This clonotype has ten or more counts. The CDR3 sequence is CAWSLTGAGYTF. The CDR3 region has the DNA TGTGCCTGGAGTCTTACAGGGGCCGGCTACACCTTC. This chain uses TRBV30 with TRBJ1-2, with 7 positions matching TRBD1. The CDR3 totals 12 residues. V shed 2 bases and J 8 bases; nucleotides not matched to a gene: 5. Germline values: CDR1 GTSNPN, CDR2 SVGIG (reference sequence).

This clonotype has a count of ten or more. V usage is TRBV5-1 and J usage is TRBJ1-4; 8 bases are a match to TRBD1. Germline-derived CDR1 and CDR2 are SGHRS and YFSETQ. This CDR3 comprises 15 residues. The trim removed 3 bases at V and 1 base at J, leaving 2 bases unmatched. The CDR3: CASSSDRGTNEKLFF. Written as DNA, the CDR3 is TGCGCCAGCAGCTCTGACAGGGGAACTAATGAAAAACTGTTTTTT.

In its sample, this clonotype was seen once. The J gene is TRBJ1-2, the V gene TRBV20-1, with D possibly matching TRBD1 (5 bases). Germline V CDR1 and CDR2: DFQATT, SNEGSKA (reference sequence). The CDR3 covers 15 residues. Trimming shortened V by 5 bases and J by 0 bases, and 16 bases separated the two germline ends. The CDR3 bases are TGCAGTGCTGAGGGTGGGGCTTCAGCTAACTATGGCTACACCTTC. Amino acids: CSAEGGASANYGYTF.

The chain joins TRBV18 to TRBJ1-5; 8 positions agree with TRBD1. The junction had 17 bases not matched to a gene; V was cut back by 3 bases and J by 4 bases. Germline CDR1 KGHSH, CDR2 LQKENI. The CDR3 extends over 19 amino acids. CDR3 region: CASSPNPLFQGARNQPQHF. CDR3 DNA sequence: TGTGCCAGCTCACCGAACCCCCTCTTCCAGGGGGCCCGGAATCAGCCCCAGCATTTT.

This clonotype was seen at least ten times. CDR3 sequence (DNA): TGTGCCAGCACCGATAGGGGAACCAATGAAAAACTGTTTTTT. It specifies CASTDRGTNEKLFF. This chain joins TRBV7-9 and TRBJ1-4; weak D call: TRBD1 (5 bases). Trimming stripped 7 bases from V and 5 bases from J, with 14 bases between. CDR1 and CDR2 from the germline V gene are SEHNR and FQNEAQ (reference sequence). The CDR3 sequence is 14 residues long.

The sample holds many counts of this clonotype. This chain connects TRBV7-2 to TRBJ1-3; D is possibly TRBD1 (5 bases). With 5 bases removed from V and 0 bases from J, the gap between germline ends came to 11 bases. The CDR3 extends over 15 amino acids. The germline gives CDR1 SGHTA, CDR2 FQGNSA. CDR3 protein: CASSLTGISGNTIYF. Here the CDR3 DNA reads TGTGCCAGCAGCCTTACAGGCATCTCTGGAAACACCATATATTTT. Looking up the rest from reference TRBV7-2 and TRBJ1-3 gives the full variable domain: GAGVSQSPSNKVTEKGKDVELRCDPISGHTALYWYRQSLGQGLEFLIYFQGNSAPDKSGLPSDRFSAERTGGSVSTLTIQRTQQEDSAVYLCASSLTGISGNTIYFGEGSWLTVV.

Comment on this clonotype: A read error may be the cause here, since a much bigger clone is one base away. The genes are TRBV7-9 and TRBJ2-7; the D gene could be TRBD1 or TRBD2 (5 bases each). The V gene's germline CDR1 is SEHNR and CDR2 FQNEAQ (reference sequence). V lost 3 bases, J lost 7 bases, and 22 bases lay in between. The CDR3 is made up of 16 amino acids. The CDR3 region has the DNA TGTGCCAGCAGCTTCACTCCGGGGCTAGGAGCGAATGAGCAGTACTTC. Amino acid sequence: CASSFTPGLGANEQYF. Based on the CDR3 plus reference TRBV7-9 and TRBJ2-7, the full variable domain is DTGVSQNPRHKITKRGQNVTFRCDPISEHNRLYWYRQTLGQGPEFLTYFQNEAQLEKSRLLSDRFSAERPKGSFSTLEIQRTEQGDSAMYLCASSFTPGLGANEQYFGPGTRLTVT.

This clonotype was counted ten times or more. The chain couples TRBV6-1 to TRBJ2-2; weak D call: TRBD2 (7 bases). CDR3 length: 14 amino acids. The V gene lost 2 bases and the J gene lost 13 bases, with 17 bases spanning the gap. CDR1 is MNHNS and CDR2 is SASEGT in the germline V gene. As DNA, the CDR3 is TGTGCCAGCAGTGAAACAGGGCTAAGGGAGGGGCTGTTTTTT. Translating gives CASSETGLREGLFF.

This clonotype was recorded at least ten times. This chain uses TRBV7-9 with TRBJ2-3; 9 positions agree with TRBD2. The CDR3 covers 17 residues. Germline assignment: CDR1 SEHNR and CDR2 FQNEAQ (reference sequence). V lost 5 bases to trimming and J lost 0 bases; unmatched junction nucleotides: 9. CDR3 nucleotides: TGTGCCAGCAGCAATCGGAGACTAGCGGAAAGCACAGATACGCAGTATTTT. It codes for CASSNRRLAESTDTQYF.

This clonotype was seen many times. The rearrangement joins TRBV7-8 to TRBJ2-5; D not certain. This CDR3 has 17 residues. Trimming cost V 6 bases and J 4 bases, with 24 bases left between them. CDR1 SGHVS and CDR2 FQNEAQ come from the germline V gene. The CDR3 spells CASRFTPVDGTLETQYF. The CDR3 coding sequence is TGTGCCAGCAGATTCACCCCCGTGGACGGTACTCTAGAGACCCAGTACTTC.

The table lists this clonotype with many counts. The DNA of the CDR3 is TGTGCCAGCAGGGGAGACAGGGGGCCCTTCAATGAGCAGTTCTTC. Encoded protein: CASRGDRGPFNEQFF. The genes are TRBV6-1 and TRBJ2-1; TRBD1 matches at 10 bases. The CDR3 has 15 residues. The germline V gene has CDR1 MNHNS and CDR2 SASEGT. Trimming at V came to 6 bases and at J to 6 bases, leaving 8 bases not matched to a gene.

A remark on this clonotype: The junction differs from germline at one of its ends, possibly a read error. The chain couples TRBV18 to TRBJ2-5, with D perhaps given as TRBD1 or TRBD2 (5 bases each). The germline CDR1 and CDR2 sequences are KGHSH and LQKENI. The CDR3 covers 13 residues. This CDR3 is CASSPGDQEAQYF. For the CDR3, the DNA is TGTGCCAGCTCACCGGGGGACCAAGAGGCCCAGTACTTC.